These 21 T cell receptor beta chains share one sample of origin, sequenced in a study of regulatory T cells in long-lasting Graves disease. Building the TCR beta libraries relied on iRepertoire HTBI primers, and CDR3 regions underwent Arm-PCR. TCRdb called the multiplex PCR reads again in MiXCR, with one record for every CDR3 protein. The sample lists hundreds of thousands of distinct CDR3 sequences; roughly 17% were seen once. Time point: newly diagnosed GD, antithyroid drugs for less than 3 months. After RNA was extracted from PBMCs, the TCR library was made from it. This same sample was also part of a study on T cells in Graves' hyperthyroidism and ophthalmopathy.

The specimen was peripheral blood mononuclear cells (PBMCs), collected at new diagnosis, from a patient treated with antithyroid drugs. The source is a man aged 40-50 years with Graves disease.

Many counts were recorded for this clonotype. The chain combines TRBV5-1 with TRBJ1-5; D is unresolved. The ends were cut back, 0 bases at V and 2 bases at J, with 9 bases in the middle. Germline V lookup: CDR1 SGHRS, CDR2 YFSETQ. The CDR3 runs 15 residues. The CDR3 loop is CASSLGGSRNQPQHF. The CDR3 DNA reads TGCGCCAGCAGCTTGGGCGGGAGCCGCAATCAGCCCCAGCATTTT.

This clonotype was observed a handful of times. CDR3 protein: CASSLRQGTNTEAFF. CDR3 coding DNA: TGCGCCAGCAGCCTCCGACAGGGGACGAACACTGAAGCTTTCTTT. The chain combines TRBV5-1 with TRBJ1-1; the match to TRBD1 covers 8 bases. From germline, CDR1 is SGHRS and CDR2 YFSETQ. Trimming took 4 bases from V and 1 from J; bases not matched to a gene: 6. CDR3 size: 15 residues.

This clonotype was counted only a few times. The chain has TRBV4-1 and TRBJ1-1; weak D call: TRBD1 (6 bases). CDR3 length: 15 residues. The V end lost 4 bases, the J end lost 5 bases, and 17 bases lay between the germline ends. Germline V gene data show CDR1 as MGHRA and CDR2 as YSYEKL. The CDR3 protein is CASSPEAQGRTEAFF. DNA for the CDR3: TGCGCCAGCAGCCCAGAGGCACAGGGCAGGACTGAAGCTTTCTTT.

This clonotype came up a few times. The chain couples TRBV20-1 to TRBJ2-3, with D perhaps matching TRBD1 (5 bases). This CDR3 has 15 amino acids. V lost 3 bases to trimming and J lost 1 base, with 14 bases between them. Germline V CDR1 and CDR2: DFQATT, SNEGSKA (reference sequence). CDR3 coding DNA: TGCAGTGCTAGCAACTGGGGCTGGGGCACAGATACGCAGTATTTT. Residues: CSASNWGWGTDTQYF.

In this sample, this clonotype turned up many times. The chain uses TRBV5-1 and TRBJ1-1, with TRBD1 as a possible D gene (6 bases). V lost 2 bases, J lost 1 base, and 15 bases lay in between. In germline, CDR1 is SGHRS, CDR2 YFSETQ. The CDR3 totals 16 residues. The CDR3 region has the DNA TGCGCCAGCAGCTTAAGCACAGGGTCTTCGAACACTGAAGCTTTCTTT. Amino acids: CASSLSTGSSNTEAFF.

This clonotype has at least ten counts. The chain links TRBV7-9 to TRBJ2-3, with D possibly TRBD2 on 6 matching bases. The CDR3 runs to 17 residues. The ends were cut back, 5 bases at V and 0 bases at J, with 18 bases in the middle. Germline-derived CDR1 and CDR2 are SEHNR and FQNEAQ (reference sequence). CDR3 protein: CASSPRYGGESTDTQYF. CDR3 DNA: TGTGCCAGCAGCCCTCGCTATGGCGGGGAAAGCACAGATACGCAGTATTTT.

In this sample, this clonotype turned up many times. The chain has TRBV18 and TRBJ2-7; TRBD1 is a possible D gene (6 bases). Germline-derived CDR1 and CDR2 are KGHSH and LQKENI. The CDR3 loop spans 14 amino acids. Trimming took 5 bases from V and 5 from J, leaving 16 bases between them. CDR3 coding DNA: TGTGCCAGCTCAACCCTTCATCCAGGGGACGAGCAGTACTTC. Its translation is CASSTLHPGDEQYF. Supplemented by reference TRBV18 and TRBJ2-7, the full variable domain reads NAGVMQNPRHLVRRRGQEARLRCSPMKGHSHVYWYRQLPEEGLKFMVYLQKENIIDESGMPKERFSAEFPKEGPSILRIQQVVRGDSAAYFCASSTLHPGDEQYFGPGTRLTVT.

This clonotype was counted between two and nine times. The gene calls are TRBV7-9 and TRBJ1-1, with 7 bases identical to TRBD1. Looked up from germline, CDR1 is SEHNR and CDR2 is FQNEAQ (reference sequence). V lost 5 bases to trimming and J lost 3 bases; unmatched junction nucleotides: 9. There are 15 residues in the CDR3. The CDR3 protein is CASSKRQGAYTEAFF. DNA for the CDR3: TGTGCCAGCAGCAAAAGACAGGGAGCGTACACTGAAGCTTTCTTT.

This clonotype turned up a few times. This chain joins TRBV10-3 and TRBJ2-5; TRBD2 matches 12 bases. The J call may be in error: the DNA end matches TRBJ2-1 better. Per germline, CDR1 ENHRY and CDR2 SYGVKD. The CDR3 sequence is 14 residues long. The CDR3: CAISASGGANEQFF. The CDR3 coding sequence is TGTGCCATCAGTGCTAGCGGGGGGGCAAATGAGCAGTTCTTC.

This clonotype has at least ten counts. The chain is built from TRBV28 and TRBJ1-6; D possibly corresponds to TRBD1 (5 bases). The V and J ends lost 6 bases and 9 bases respectively, with 18 bases between them. The CDR3 covers 15 residues. Germline CDR1 reads MDHEN; CDR2 reads SYDVKM. Written as DNA, the CDR3 is TGTGCCAGCAGCATAAACGGACAATTCCGTTCACCCCTCCACTTT. It specifies CASSINGQFRSPLHF.

In its sample, this clonotype was seen many times. The gene calls are TRBV5-1 and TRBJ1-1; D uncertain. The CDR3 has 15 amino acids. CDR1 is SGHRS, CDR2 YFSETQ, per germline. The V and J ends lost 4 bases and 5 bases respectively, with 18 bases between them. DNA of the CDR3: TGCGCCAGCAGCCCCGAACAAAGCGCACGGACTGAAGCTTTCTTT. It yields the protein CASSPEQSARTEAFF.

J is TRBJ2-4 and V is TRBV11-3; D is possibly TRBD1 (6 bases). Trimming shortened V by 3 bases and J by 8 bases, and 14 bases separated the two germline ends. The germline V gene encodes CDR1 SGHNT and CDR2 YENEEA. The CDR3 sequence is 14 residues long. CDR3 nucleotide sequence: TGTGCCAGCAGCTTGATAGGGGGTAAAGACATTCAGTACTTC. Amino acids: CASSLIGGKDIQYF.

For this clonotype: It may be a read error: a sequence one base away is much more abundant. The chain couples TRBV7-8 to TRBJ2-7, with 10 bases matching TRBD2. The V gene's germline CDR1 is SGHVS and CDR2 FQNEAQ. Germline trimming cut 5 bases from V and 7 bases from J; bases unmatched to any gene: 11. The CDR3 sequence is 15 residues long. The chain's CDR3 is CASSGSGGAWGEQYF. The CDR3 bases are TGTGCCAGCAGCGGGAGCGGGGGGGCGTGGGGTGAGCAGTACTTC.

This clonotype turned up a few times. This rearrangement joins TRBV4-1 to TRBJ1-1; D remains ambiguous. Germline loops: CDR1 MGHRA, CDR2 YSYEKL. Deletions cut 0 bases from V and 6 bases from J, with 5 bases between. The length of the CDR3 is 12 residues. The CDR3 here is CASSQDWPEAFF. CDR3 nucleotides: TGCGCCAGCAGCCAAGATTGGCCTGAAGCTTTCTTT.

Many counts were recorded for this clonotype. The CDR3 is CASSPEWGPPQHF. In nucleotides, the CDR3 is TGTGCCAGCAGCCCCGAATGGGGTCCGCCCCAGCATTTT. V and J are TRBV7-2 and TRBJ1-5; D unclear. The length of the CDR3 is 13 residues. Germline-derived CDR1 and CDR2 are SGHTA and FQGNSA. V dropped 5 bases and J dropped 9 bases, with 14 bases sitting between them.

As concerns this clonotype: This likely traces to a read error, being one base from a far larger clone. The CDR3 spells CAWSQGRNYEQFF. As DNA, the CDR3 is TGTGCCTGGAGCCAGGGGAGAAACTACGAGCAGTTCTTC. This rearrangement joins TRBV30 to TRBJ2-4, with D possibly TRBD1 on 6 matching bases. The J call may be mistaken, given a closer DNA end match to TRBJ2-1. This CDR3 spans 13 amino acids. Germline CDR1 and CDR2: GTSNPN and SVGIG (reference sequence).

This clonotype was picked up many times. V and J are TRBV18 and TRBJ2-3; D unresolved. Trimming removed 3 bases at V and 4 bases at J, with 5 bases between. The CDR3 is 12 amino acids. Germline V gene sequence: CDR1 KGHSH, CDR2 LQKENI. In nucleotides, the CDR3 is TGTGCCAGCTCACCTACCCCAGATACGCAGTATTTT. Translated, it gives CASSPTPDTQYF. Full variable domain (remainder filled in from reference TRBV18 and TRBJ2-3): NAGVMQNPRHLVRRRGQEARLRCSPMKGHSHVYWYRQLPEEGLKFMVYLQKENIIDESGMPKERFSAEFPKEGPSILRIQQVVRGDSAAYFCASSPTPDTQYFGPGTRLTVL.

This clonotype was seen ten or more times. The rearrangement links TRBV20-1 to TRBJ2-3; TRBD1 agrees at 7 bases. The CDR3 is made up of 13 amino acids. V shed 6 bases, J shed 3 bases, and the junction held 6 bases outside the gene matches. Germline V gives CDR1 DFQATT, CDR2 SNEGSKA (reference sequence). For the CDR3, the DNA is TGCAGTGCCAGGGGGATAGGGACAGATACGCAGTATTTT. Its translation: CSARGIGTDTQYF.

Concerning this clonotype itself: A much larger clone differs from this one at a single base, so this may be a read error. The J gene is TRBJ2-7, the V gene TRBV9, with TRBD2 as a possible D gene (5 bases). Germline CDR1 SGDLS, CDR2 YYNGEE. This CDR3 has 13 residues. CDR3 loop: CANSVRHEGEQYF. Here the CDR3 DNA reads TGTGCCAACAGCGTACGCCACGAGGGAGAGCAGTACTTC.

This clonotype appeared many times. The chain has TRBV2 and TRBJ2-1, with a possible D match to TRBD2 (5 bases). The CDR3 runs 14 residues. The V and J ends lost 4 bases and 6 bases respectively, with 13 bases between them. Germline V gene data show CDR1 as SNHLY and CDR2 as FYNNEI. In DNA, the CDR3 is TGTGCCAGCAGTGTAAGGGCCGAGGGCAATGAGCAGTTCTTC. It is translated as CASSVRAEGNEQFF. Supplemented by reference TRBV2 and TRBJ2-1, the full variable domain reads EPEVTQTPSHQVTQMGQEVILRCVPISNHLYFYWYRQILGQKVEFLVSFYNNEISEKSEIFDDQFSVERPDGSNFTLKIRSTKLEDSAMYFCASSVRAEGNEQFFGPGTRLTVL.

Points on this clonotype: A far larger clone lies a single base away; this is likely a read error. This chain uses TRBV7-9 with TRBJ2-5; D may be TRBD2 (5 bases). This CDR3 is built from 13 residues. Germline V gives CDR1 SEHNR, CDR2 FQNEAQ (reference sequence). With 5 bases removed from V and 11 bases from J, the gap between germline ends came to 18 bases. CDR3 DNA sequence: TGTGCCAGCAGCAAGGCAGTTCGGGGAGAGCAGTACTTC. This translates into CASSKAVRGEQYF.